These T cell receptor beta chains were read from a single sample in a study of blood T cell repertoires in COVID-19. Assay used: immunoSEQ multiplex PCR; TCRdb lists only in-frame clones, some missing. The repertoire holds hundreds of thousands of clones, with around 86% as singletons. Material: peripheral blood. All receptors derive from a woman between 40 and 50 years old who had recovered from COVID-19. Each CDR3 is given without its conserved first and last residue.

TRBJ1-5	TRBV19	ASTLRDRSNQPQH
TRBJ2-1	TRBV2	ASRSQGTSGGGQF
TRBJ1-1	TRBV11-2	ASSPVRTEAF
TRBJ2-5	TRBV10-3	AISLVGETQY
TRBJ1-1	TRBV18	ASSPGRGAGTEAF
TRBJ2-7	TRBV6-5	ASRAGTGFGEQY
TRBJ2-5	TRBV5-1	ASSWGLAGNQETQY
TRBJ1-5	TRBV9	ASSPGGSNQPQH
TRBJ2-7	TRBV2	ASSEDSSYEQY
TRBJ2-7	TRBV7-9	ASTSSLGDREQY
TRBJ2-5	TRBV5-8	ASSLGLSNGGPQETQY
TRBJ1-3	TRBV5-1	ASSLDRVVRQGAGNTIY
TRBJ2-2	TRBV5-6	ASSTIAGGNTGELF
TRBJ2-7	TRBV29-1	SVLDRVDYEQY
TRBJ2-2	TRBV4-3	ASSQREGREPNTGELF
TRBJ1-1	TRBV11-2	ASSWELAGNTEAF
TRBJ2-5	TRBV4-3	ASSRIAGGQETQY
TRBJ2-3	TRBV3-1/TRBV3-2	ASSSRDISTDTQY
TRBJ1-2	TRBV5-1	ASSLETGANYGYT
TRBJ2-5	TRBV4-1	ASSQRGSAQETQY
TRBJ1-3	TRBV4-3	ASSPRDRPNSGNTIY
TRBJ1-4	TRBV20-1	SARPTEKLF
TRBJ2-3	TRBV6-5	ASSYTSGGSTDTQY
TRBJ2-1	TRBV11-2	ASSLPPASGIYNEQF
TRBJ1-3	TRBV9	ASSVVGGSGNTIY
TRBJ1-2	TRBV29-1	SVGAGGLVYGYT
TRBJ1-1	TRBV5-1	ASSSGVWGSNSNTEAF
TRBJ1-3	TRBV15	ATSRDSGGYTIY
TRBJ1-1	TRBV29-1	SAGRSREGAEAF
TRBJ2-1	TRBV9	ASSVAGGGEQF
TRBJ1-4	TRBV29-1	SVATVSRVSEKLF
TRBJ2-1	TRBV11-3	ASSEQGSYNEQF
TRBJ1-5	TRBV18	ASSRGQGVGNQPQH
TRBJ2-7	TRBV7-8	ASTPSRDRTYEQY